This TCR beta chain emerged from a study of cytomegalovirus exposure and HLA in healthy donors. Study-wide findings and caveats: A later look showed TCR association rates differing by HLA locus, highest for DRB1 and lowest for HLA-C. The study designated around 150 TCR beta chains cytomegalovirus-associated. Researchers reportedly found TCR beta sequences accurately predicted most subjects' HLA-A and HLA-B alleles.

As concerns this clone: Its antigen is still unknown. Compared with germline, one end of the junction differs, possibly owing to a read error.

PCR primers comprised 60 Vbeta and 13 Jbeta primers. As originally analysed: In a later analysis, approximately 80 million unique TCR beta chains included roughly 11 million shared by two or more donors. Data came from immunoSEQ multiplex PCR; TCRdb stores just in-frame clones and leaves some out. V, J and clone size were drawn from that table, and D and trimming were deduced from the DNA. The data show 80,000 to 100,000 clones, around 80% seen once. The CDR3 has 9 residues. Germline CDR1 reads MNHEY; CDR2 reads SMNVEV (reference sequence). The chain combines TRBV27 with TRBJ1-1; D remains unclear. The source material was PBMCs. This receptor was obtained from a male donor in good health and CMV-seropositive. The CDR3 DNA reads TGTGCCAGCATATCCCCCCCCCTCTTT. Its translation is CASISPPLF.